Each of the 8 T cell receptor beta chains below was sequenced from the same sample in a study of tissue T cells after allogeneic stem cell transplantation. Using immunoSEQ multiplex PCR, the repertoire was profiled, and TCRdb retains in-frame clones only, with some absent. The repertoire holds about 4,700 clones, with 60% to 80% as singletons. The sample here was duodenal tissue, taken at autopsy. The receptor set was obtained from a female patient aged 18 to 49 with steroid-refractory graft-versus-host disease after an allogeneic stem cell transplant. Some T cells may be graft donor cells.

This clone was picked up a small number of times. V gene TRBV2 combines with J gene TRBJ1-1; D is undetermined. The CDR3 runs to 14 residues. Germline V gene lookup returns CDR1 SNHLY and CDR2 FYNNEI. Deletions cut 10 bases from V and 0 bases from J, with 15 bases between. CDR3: CATSPRKLNTEAFF. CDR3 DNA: TGTGCCACCTCCCCCCGGAAATTGAACACTGAAGCTTTCTTT.

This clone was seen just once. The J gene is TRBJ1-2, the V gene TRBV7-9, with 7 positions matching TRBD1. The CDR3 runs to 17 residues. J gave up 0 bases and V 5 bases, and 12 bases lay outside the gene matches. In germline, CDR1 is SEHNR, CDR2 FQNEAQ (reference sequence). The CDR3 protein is CASSPQKGQRTNYGYTF. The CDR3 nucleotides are TGTGCCAGCAGCCCACAAAAGGGACAGAGGACTAACTATGGCTACACCTTC.

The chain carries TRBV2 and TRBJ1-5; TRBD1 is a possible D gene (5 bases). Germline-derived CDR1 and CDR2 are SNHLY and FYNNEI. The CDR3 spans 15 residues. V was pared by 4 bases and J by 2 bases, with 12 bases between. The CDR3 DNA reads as TGTGCCAGCAGTGCCGGGTCCAGGGGCAATCAGCCCCAGCATTTT. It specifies CASSAGSRGNQPQHF.

The CDR3 loop reads CASSQGNQPQHF. DNA of the CDR3: TGTGCCAGCAGCCAGGGCAATCAGCCCCAGCATTTT. V gene TRBV14 combines with J gene TRBJ1-5; unclear D gene. In germline, CDR1 is SGHDN, CDR2 FVKESK. The V end was cut by 3 bases, the J end by 2 bases, with 2 bases between. The CDR3 covers 12 residues.

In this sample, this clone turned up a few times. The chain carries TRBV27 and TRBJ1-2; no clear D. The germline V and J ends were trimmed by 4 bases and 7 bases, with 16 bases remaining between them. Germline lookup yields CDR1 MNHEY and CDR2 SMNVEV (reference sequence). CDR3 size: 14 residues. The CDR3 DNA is TGTGCCAGCAGTTCGACTGCCTATGGACGTGGCTACACCTTC. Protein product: CASSSTAYGRGYTF.

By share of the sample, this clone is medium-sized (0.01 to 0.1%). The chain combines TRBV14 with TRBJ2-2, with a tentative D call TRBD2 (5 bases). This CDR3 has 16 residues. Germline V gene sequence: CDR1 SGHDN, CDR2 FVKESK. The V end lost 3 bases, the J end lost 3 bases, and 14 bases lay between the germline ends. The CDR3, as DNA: TGTGCCAGCAGCCACCCGGGGATCACGGACACCGGGGAGCTGTTTTTT. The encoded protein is CASSHPGITDTGELFF. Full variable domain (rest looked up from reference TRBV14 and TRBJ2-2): EAGVTQFPSHSVIEKGQTVTLRCDPISGHDNLYWYRRVMGKEIKFLLHFVKESKQDESGMPNNRFLAERTGGTYSTLKVQPAELEDSGVYFCASSHPGITDTGELFFGEGSRLTVL.

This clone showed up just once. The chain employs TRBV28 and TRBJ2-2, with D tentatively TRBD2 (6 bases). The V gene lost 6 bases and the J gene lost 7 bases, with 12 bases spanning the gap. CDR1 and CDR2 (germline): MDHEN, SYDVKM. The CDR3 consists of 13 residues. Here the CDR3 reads CASSLGGLGELFF. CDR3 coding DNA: TGTGCCAGCAGCCTTGGAGGGCTCGGGGAGCTGTTTTTT.

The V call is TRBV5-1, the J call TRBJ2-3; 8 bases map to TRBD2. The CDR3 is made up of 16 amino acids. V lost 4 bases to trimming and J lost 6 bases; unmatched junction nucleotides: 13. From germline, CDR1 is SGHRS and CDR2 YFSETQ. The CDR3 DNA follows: TGCGCCAGCAGCCCAGTTAGCGGGGCCCGTTCGGATACGCAGTATTTT. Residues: CASSPVSGARSDTQYF.